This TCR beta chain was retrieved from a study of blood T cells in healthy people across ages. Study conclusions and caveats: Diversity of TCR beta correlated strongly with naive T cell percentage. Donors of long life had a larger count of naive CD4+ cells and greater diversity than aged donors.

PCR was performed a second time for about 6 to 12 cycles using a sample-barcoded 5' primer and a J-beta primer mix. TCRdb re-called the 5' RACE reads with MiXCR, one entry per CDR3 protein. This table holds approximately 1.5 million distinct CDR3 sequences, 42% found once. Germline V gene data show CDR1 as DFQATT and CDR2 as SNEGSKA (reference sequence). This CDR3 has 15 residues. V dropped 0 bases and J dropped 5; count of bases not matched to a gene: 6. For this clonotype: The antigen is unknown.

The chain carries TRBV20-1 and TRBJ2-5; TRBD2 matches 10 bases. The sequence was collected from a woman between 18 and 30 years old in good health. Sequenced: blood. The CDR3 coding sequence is TGCAGTGCTAGAGATCGAGCGGGGGGGTCGGAGACCCAGTACTTC. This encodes CSARDRAGGSETQYF.